Below, 24 T cell receptor beta chains from the same sample are listed, as sequenced in a study of radiation and T cells in renal cell carcinoma. Sequencing was performed with immunoSEQ multiplex PCR; in TCRdb, only in-frame clones are kept and a portion is missing. Of 50,000 to 70,000 clones listed, about 83% are singletons. The time point here: blood 4 weeks post-SBRT, at nephrectomy. Noted treatment: 15 Gy SBRT to primary tumor, nephrectomy 4 weeks later. The input for sequencing was blood, taken from a patient whose treatment included radiotherapy and nephrectomy. The origin of the receptors is a man aged 60-69 years with renal cell carcinoma.

The chain links TRBV6-5 to TRBJ2-1; 9 bases align to TRBD1. Germline V lookup: CDR1 MNHEY, CDR2 SVGAGI. CDR3 size: 14 residues. J was trimmed by 7 bases and V by 5 bases; bases with no gene match: 6. CDR3: CASSETTGGNEQFF. CDR3 nucleotides: TGTGCCAGCAGTGAAACGACAGGGGGGAATGAGCAGTTCTTC.

The V and J genes are TRBV27 and TRBJ2-3; TRBD2 matches 8 bases. The CDR3 has 15 amino acids. Losses at the gene ends were 3 bases for V and 0 bases for J; bases not matched to a gene: 2. Germline V CDR1 and CDR2: MNHEY, SMNVEV (reference sequence). CDR3 in amino acids: CASSFSGTSTDTQYF. Written as DNA, the CDR3 is TGTGCCAGCAGTTTTAGCGGGACTAGCACAGATACGCAGTATTTT.

J is TRBJ1-5 and V is TRBV10-2; TRBD1 agrees at 7 bases. CDR3 length: 15 amino acids. Looked up from germline, CDR1 is WSHSY and CDR2 is SAAADI. Trimming cost V 2 bases and J 2 bases; bases outside gene matches: 3. This CDR3 is CASSEQGQGNQPQHF. In nucleotides, the CDR3 is TGCGCCAGCAGTGAGCAAGGACAGGGCAATCAGCCCCAGCATTTT.

The V call is TRBV15, the J call TRBJ1-5; D gene unclear. This CDR3 is built from 17 residues. The V end was cut by 3 bases, the J end by 2 bases, with 17 bases between. Germline loops: CDR1 LNHNV, CDR2 YYDKDF (reference sequence). The CDR3 nucleotides read TGTGCCACCAGCAGGACACCGGGCCTCGGTCGCAATCAGCCCCAGCATTTT. Translated, it gives CATSRTPGLGRNQPQHF.

V and J are TRBV4-1 and TRBJ2-2, with unresolved D. The CDR3 is 15 residues long. The V gene lost 1 base and the J gene lost 4 bases, with 10 bases spanning the gap. The V gene's germline CDR1 is MGHRA and CDR2 YSYEKL. For the CDR3, the DNA is TGCGCCAGCAGCCAAGGTCGAAGAGGCACCGGGGAGCTGTTTTTT. Translated, it gives CASSQGRRGTGELFF.

V and J are TRBV19 and TRBJ1-5; weak D call: TRBD1 (5 bases). V was trimmed by 3 bases and J by 3 bases, leaving 9 bases between them. The CDR3 is 14 residues long. In germline, CDR1 is LNHDA, CDR2 SQIVND (reference sequence). In DNA form, the CDR3 reads TGTGCCAGTAGTATGGTGGGGGACAATCAGCCCCAGCATTTT. This sequence encodes CASSMVGDNQPQHF.

The chain has TRBV7-2 and TRBJ1-5; a weak D match, TRBD1 (5 bases). Trimming pared 0 bases from V and 7 bases from J, leaving 13 bases between. This CDR3 region has 15 residues. Germline loops: CDR1 SGHTA, CDR2 FQGNSA. CDR3 sequence reads: CASSLALGDGQPQHF. The DNA for the CDR3 is TGTGCCAGCAGCTTAGCGCTCGGGGACGGCCAGCCCCAGCATTTT.

The chain is built from TRBV5-1 and TRBJ2-7; TRBD1 agrees at 8 bases. The trim removed 3 bases at V and 3 bases at J, leaving 2 bases unmatched. Germline CDR1 SGHRS, CDR2 YFSETQ. The CDR3 runs to 13 residues. Written as DNA, the CDR3 is TGCGCCAGCAGCTCCACAGGGGGCTACGAGCAGTACGTC. The encoded protein is CASSSTGGYEQYV.

This chain joins TRBV4-2 and TRBJ2-5; no clear D. V lost 1 base to trimming and J lost 3 bases, with 9 bases between them. This CDR3 spans 14 amino acids. Germline CDR1 LGHNA, CDR2 YNFKEQ. CDR3 in amino acids: CASSQASREETQYF. The CDR3 region has the DNA TGTGCCAGCAGCCAAGCGAGTAGAGAAGAGACCCAGTACTTC.

The J gene is TRBJ2-6, the V gene TRBV5-6, with no clear D. The CDR3 is 17 amino acids. Trimming shortened V by 4 bases and J by 2 bases, and 16 bases separated the two germline ends. Germline CDR1 reads SGHDT; CDR2 reads YYEEEE. The CDR3 region is CASSPGPLEAGANVLTF. The CDR3 region has the DNA TGTGCCAGCAGCCCCGGGCCCCTAGAGGCTGGGGCCAACGTCCTGACTTTC.

This clone was detected a few times. The V and J genes are TRBV14 and TRBJ1-4, with D possibly TRBD1 on 6 matching bases. From germline, CDR1 is SGHDN and CDR2 FVKESK. Trimming shortened V by 5 bases and J by 4 bases, and 11 bases separated the two germline ends. The CDR3 has 14 residues. DNA of the CDR3: TGTGCCAGCAGCAGACAGGCAAATAATGAAAAACTGTTTTTT. Protein: CASSRQANNEKLFF.

The rearrangement links TRBV7-2 to TRBJ2-7; D is undetermined. The CDR3 is 13 residues long. The V end was cut by 5 bases, the J end by 5 bases, with 13 bases between. The germline CDR1 and CDR2 sequences are SGHTA and FQGNSA. In DNA, the CDR3 is TGTGCCAGCAGCGCGACGCGCGCCCACGAGCAGTACTTC. It yields the protein CASSATRAHEQYF. The complete variable domain, with remaining parts taken from reference TRBV7-2 and TRBJ2-7, reads GAGVSQSPSNKVTEKGKDVELRCDPISGHTALYWYRQSLGQGLEFLIYFQGNSAPDKSGLPSDRFSAERTGGSVSTLTIQRTQQEDSAVYLCASSATRAHEQYFGPGTRLTVT.

The V and J genes are TRBV15 and TRBJ1-2; TRBD1 might be the D (5 bases). V dropped 5 bases and J dropped 4 bases, with 14 bases sitting between them. This CDR3 region has 14 residues. Looked up from germline, CDR1 is LNHNV and CDR2 is YYDKDF (reference sequence). The CDR3 DNA is TGTGCCACCAGCGTTGGGGGGGAATCCTATGGCTACACCTTC. This encodes CATSVGGESYGYTF.

This rearrangement joins TRBV18 to TRBJ1-2; the match to TRBD1 covers 9 bases. In germline, CDR1 is KGHSH, CDR2 LQKENI. The trim removed 4 bases at V and 4 bases at J, leaving 7 bases unmatched. This CDR3 is 15 amino acids long. The DNA for the CDR3 is TGTGCCAGCTCACTAACAGGGGGCGCAAGCTATGGCTACACCTTC. Protein sequence: CASSLTGGASYGYTF.

This clone was seen a handful of times. The chain links TRBV7-8 to TRBJ2-3; D remains ambiguous. Germline V gives CDR1 SGHVS, CDR2 FQNEAQ. The CDR3 has 14 amino acids. V was trimmed by 5 bases and J by 4 bases, leaving 13 bases between them. The CDR3 sequence: CASSLISGPDTQYF. CDR3 DNA: TGTGCCAGCAGCCTCATATCGGGCCCAGATACGCAGTATTTT.

This chain uses TRBV7-3 with TRBJ2-2, with D unresolved. The V end was cut by 0 bases, the J end by 4 bases, with 3 bases between. The CDR3 loop spans 13 amino acids. The germline CDR1 and CDR2 sequences are SGHTA and FQGTGA. DNA for the CDR3: TGTGCCAGCAGCTTAACAACCACCGGGGAGCTGTTTTTT. It yields the protein CASSLTTTGELFF.

The rearrangement joins TRBV7-8 to TRBJ2-1; D may be TRBD1 (6 bases). Germline assignment: CDR1 SGHVS and CDR2 FQNEAQ. The V gene lost 5 bases and the J gene lost 2 bases, with 13 bases spanning the gap. The CDR3 is 15 residues long. CDR3 bases: TGTGCCAGCAGCGTCCCCGGGACAACCTACAATGAGCAGTTCTTC. This codes for CASSVPGTTYNEQFF.

This sequence joins TRBV2 and TRBJ2-5; D gene unclear. The V end was cut by 4 bases, the J end by 4 bases, with 13 bases between. The CDR3 totals 14 residues. The germline CDR1 and CDR2 sequences are SNHLY and FYNNEI. CDR3 residues: CASSANPMGETQYF. CDR3 coding DNA: TGTGCCAGCAGTGCGAACCCCATGGGAGAGACCCAGTACTTC.

The V call is TRBV28, the J call TRBJ1-3; TRBD1 is a possible D gene (5 bases). The V end lost 6 bases, the J end lost 6 bases, and 9 bases lay between the germline ends. This CDR3 has 12 residues. Germline V gene lookup returns CDR1 MDHEN and CDR2 SYDVKM. The CDR3 loop reads CASRGEPNTIYF. DNA of the CDR3: TGTGCCAGCAGGGGGGAGCCAAACACCATATATTTT. The variable domain in full, with the rest retrieved from reference TRBV28 and TRBJ1-3, is DVKVTQSSRYLVKRTGEKVFLECVQDMDHENMFWYRQDPGLGLRLIYFSYDVKMKEKGDIPEGYSVSREKKERFSLILESASTNQTSMYLCASRGEPNTIYFGEGSWLTVV.

The V and J genes are TRBV7-4 and TRBJ2-1; 14 bases fit TRBD2. The CDR3 sequence is 14 residues long. Germline loops: CDR1 SGHVT, CDR2 SQSDAQ. CDR3 amino acids: CAGTSGSIYNEQFF. The CDR3 DNA reads TGTGCAGGGACTAGCGGGAGTATTTACAATGAGCAGTTCTTC.

V is TRBV4-3 and J is TRBJ2-2; no definite D call. Trimming left V 3 bases short and J 0 bases short, with 11 bases between. CDR1 LGHNA and CDR2 YSLEER come from the germline V gene. This CDR3 has 16 amino acids. CDR3 bases: TGCGCCAGCAGCCAGCCAGGCACTCCGAACACCGGGGAGCTGTTTTTT. Its protein is CASSQPGTPNTGELFF.

The rearrangement uses TRBV29-1 and TRBJ2-1; TRBD1 might be the D (7 bases). The CDR3 consists of 18 residues. Deletions cut 7 bases from V and 6 bases from J, with 31 bases between. Germline V gene lookup returns CDR1 SQVTM and CDR2 ANQGSEA. The CDR3 is CSAEDRVSPVGLRNEQFF. CDR3 nucleotides: TGCAGCGCAGAAGACAGGGTTTCACCCGTAGGACTACGCAATGAGCAGTTCTTC.

This chain links TRBV27 with TRBJ1-5; the D is unclear. Per germline, CDR1 MNHEY and CDR2 SMNVEV (reference sequence). The V gene lost 0 bases and the J gene lost 2 bases, with 5 bases spanning the gap. CDR3 length: 14 residues. CDR3 DNA sequence: TGTGCCAGCAGTTTATCGTGGGGCAATCAGCCCCAGCATTTT. Protein: CASSLSWGNQPQHF.

The J gene is TRBJ2-3, the V gene TRBV5-1; D uncertain. Between the trimmed V and J ends, which lost 7 bases and 2 bases, there was a span of 11 bases. CDR1 and CDR2 from the germline V gene are SGHRS and YFSETQ. This CDR3 is built from 13 residues. CDR3 coding DNA: TGCGCCAGCCGGGCGTTGTTCACAGATACGCAGTATTTT. Encoded protein: CASRALFTDTQYF. The full variable domain, with the rest looked up from reference TRBV5-1 and TRBJ2-3, is KAGVTQTPRYLIKTRGQQVTLSCSPISGHRSVSWYQQTPGQGLQFLFEYFSETQRNKGNFPGRFSGRQFSNSRSEMNVSTLELGDSALYLCASRALFTDTQYFGPGTRLTVL.